This T cell receptor beta chain is from a study of T-cell reconstitution after alpha-beta-depleted transplantation in children. The CDR3 runs 14 residues. V was clipped by 5 bases and J by 5 bases; unmatched bases: 11. CDR1 DFQATT and CDR2 SNEGSKA come from the germline V gene (reference sequence). A library of TCRbeta sequences, prepared with unique molecular identifiers, was generated. TCRdb redid the calling of the PCR reads with MiXCR, one entry per CDR3 protein. The repertoire consists of around 680,000 distinct CDR3 sequences, with roughly 17% occurring once and the leading ten covering about 1.1%.

Sequencing was performed on PBMCs from the stem cell graft donor, taken from the stem cell graft. This rearrangement joins TRBV20-1 to TRBJ2-5, with TRBD1 matching 7 bases. The clonotype comes from a human donor who donated a stem cell graft to a child with acute myeloid leukemia. The CDR3, as DNA: TGCAGTGCTCCCTCCTTGACAGGGTTGGAGACCCAGTACTTC. It encodes CSAPSLTGLETQYF.